Each of the 17 T cell receptor beta chains below was sequenced from the same sample in a study of blood T cells in healthy people across ages (dated by TCRdb to between 2014 and 2017). Library construction relied on 5' RACE. Reads for this sample came from an Illumina HiSeq 2500. A second roughly 6 to 11 cycle PCR used a sample-barcoded 5' primer and a J-beta primer mix. Using fastp at Q25 and MiXCR, TCRdb reprocessed the public reads and kept productive beta chains. Identical CDR3 protein sequences are pooled into one entry, listed with their most common genes and DNA. A total of about 580,000 distinct CDR3 sequences appear in this sample, 45% to 55% of them only once. The ten largest clonotypes hold around 24% of the sample. The sequenced sample was blood. Receptors were obtained from a man older than 75 in good health.

In this sample, this clonotype turned up many times. The chain employs TRBV29-1 and TRBJ2-7; D uncertain. This CDR3 spans 15 amino acids. V lost 0 bases and J lost 6, with 18 bases in between. Germline V gives CDR1 SQVTM, CDR2 ANQGSEA. The CDR3 sequence is CSVEDMASASGEQYF. The CDR3 DNA sequence: TGCAGCGTTGAAGATATGGCTTCCGCAAGTGGCGAGCAGTACTTC.

This clonotype was picked up a small number of times. V gene TRBV6-5 combines with J gene TRBJ2-7, with D possibly matching TRBD2 (6 bases). The CDR3 is made up of 14 amino acids. Germline values: CDR1 MNHEY, CDR2 SVGAGI. V was trimmed by 6 bases and J by 2 bases, leaving 14 bases between them. The CDR3: CASSANGLTYEQYF. Here the CDR3 DNA reads TGTGCCAGCAGCGCAAATGGACTAACCTACGAGCAGTACTTC.

The chain joins TRBV21-1 to TRBJ1-2. TRBV21-1 is a documented pseudogene. The CDR3 length is 15 residues. The CDR3 DNA reads TGTGCCAGCTTCTCCGGCGACGAGCTGGGCTATGGCTACACCTTC. Translation: CASFSGDELGYGYTF.

V gene TRBV5-4 combines with J gene TRBJ2-7; TRBD2 is a possible D gene (7 bases). Germline V CDR1 and CDR2: SGHNT, YYREEE (reference sequence). Trimming took off 4 bases at V and 2 bases at J, with 16 bases between the two ends. The CDR3 is 15 amino acids. CDR3 sequence reads: CASSVTGGPTYEQYF. CDR3 coding DNA: TGTGCCAGCAGCGTCACGGGGGGCCCCACCTACGAGCAGTACTTC.

The chain recombines TRBV6-6 with TRBJ2-1; D is unclear. Germline CDR1 is MNHNY and CDR2 is SVGAGI (reference sequence). V was cut by 5 bases and J by 6 bases, with 8 bases left in between. This CDR3 contains 12 residues. CDR3 sequence (DNA): TGTGCCAGCAGTGCCCCACCCAATGAGCAGTTCTTC. It codes for CASSAPPNEQFF.

This clonotype was seen at least ten times. This chain uses TRBV29-1 with TRBJ2-1, with no clear D. CDR3 length: 13 amino acids. Trimming pared 4 bases from V and 2 bases from J, leaving 9 bases between. From germline, CDR1 is SQVTM and CDR2 ANQGSEA. The CDR3 nucleotides are TGCAGCGTTGTCGCGTTCACCTACAATGAGCAGTTCTTC. Translating it yields CSVVAFTYNEQFF.

The chain uses TRBV20-1 and TRBJ1-5; D ambiguous. Germline V gene lookup returns CDR1 DFQATT and CDR2 SNEGSKA (reference sequence). The CDR3 loop spans 14 amino acids. V lost 6 bases and J lost 0, with 12 bases in between. CDR3 nucleotides: TGCAGTGCCCTTAAGGGTCATAGCAATCAGCCCCAGCATTTT. Translation gives CSALKGHSNQPQHF.

V is TRBV7-2 and J is TRBJ2-3; TRBD2 agrees at 8 bases. Germline V lookup: CDR1 SGHTA, CDR2 FQGNSA. The V segment lost 2 bases and the J segment 4 bases; nucleotides outside the gene matches: 11. The CDR3 covers 17 residues. CDR3 DNA sequence: TGTGCCAGCAGCTTACGCCCACCGGGACTAGGAGCAGATACGCAGTATTTT. This translates into CASSLRPPGLGADTQYF. Complete variable domain (other parts from reference TRBV7-2 and TRBJ2-3): GAGVSQSPSNKVTEKGKDVELRCDPISGHTALYWYRQSLGQGLEFLIYFQGNSAPDKSGLPSDRFSAERTGGSVSTLTIQRTQQEDSAVYLCASSLRPPGLGADTQYFGPGTRLTVL.

Comments on this clonotype: A single base separates this from a much larger clone, so it may be a read error. The chain couples TRBV7-2 to TRBJ2-1; 9 bases are a match to TRBD1. CDR3 length: 16 residues. The V segment lost 4 bases and the J segment 13 bases; nucleotides outside the gene matches: 17. Germline-derived CDR1 and CDR2 are SGHTA and FQGNSA. The CDR3 spells CASSSGTGFYQETQFF. As DNA, the CDR3 is TGTGCCAGCAGCTCGGGGACAGGGTTTTACCAAGAGACCCAGTTCTTC. The full variable domain, rest sourced from reference TRBV7-2 and TRBJ2-1, is GAGVSQSPSNKVTEKGKDVELRCDPISGHTALYWYRQSLGQGLEFLIYFQGNSAPDKSGLPSDRFSAERTGGSVSTLTIQRTQQEDSAVYLCASSSGTGFYQETQFFGPGTRLTVL.

A remark on this clonotype: The junction departs from germline at one end; a sequencing error may be responsible. The gene calls are TRBV10-3 and TRBJ2-1; D may be TRBD2 (7 bases). CDR3 size: 18 residues. Germline V gene sequence: CDR1 ENHRY, CDR2 SYGVKD. The CDR3 here is CAISEWTASGTKYNEQFF. The CDR3, as DNA: TGCGCCATCAGTGAGTGGACAGCTAGCGGAACCAAATACAATGAGCAGTTCTTC.

This clonotype occurred many times. This chain joins TRBV6-6 and TRBJ1-2, with 9 positions matching TRBD1. With 2 bases clipped from V and 7 bases from J, the junction kept 8 bases outside the gene matches. Looked up from germline, CDR1 is MNHNY and CDR2 is SVGAGI (reference sequence). The CDR3 runs 15 residues. The CDR3 nucleotides read TGTGCCAGCAGTTACCCCGGGGACAGGGCAAGTGGCTACACCTTC. Amino acid sequence: CASSYPGDRASGYTF.

The chain's CDR3 is CSVEPQGTGELFF. The CDR3 nucleotides are TGCAGCGTTGAGCCTCAGGGCACCGGGGAGCTGTTTTTT. This sequence joins TRBV29-1 and TRBJ2-2, with D tentatively TRBD1 (5 bases). V lost 3 bases to trimming and J lost 4 bases, with 9 bases between them. Germline CDR1 SQVTM, CDR2 ANQGSEA. This CDR3 is built from 13 residues.

The chain uses TRBV7-2 and TRBJ1-1, with D perhaps TRBD1 (5 bases). The V gene's germline CDR1 is SGHTA and CDR2 FQGNSA. The CDR3 is 15 amino acids. Trimming took off 7 bases at V and 3 bases at J, with 18 bases between the two ends. In DNA form, the CDR3 reads TGTGCCAGCACCCTTTCGACGGGGGGGTACACTGAAGCTTTCTTT. It specifies CASTLSTGGYTEAFF.

This chain links TRBV12-3 or TRBV12-4 with TRBJ2-3; D is uncertain. The CDR3 sequence is 14 residues long. Between the trimmed V and J ends, which lost 5 bases and 6 bases, there was a span of 15 bases. In nucleotides, the CDR3 is TGTGCCAGCAGTCTTTCTATGTCCTCGGATACGCAGTATTTT. It encodes CASSLSMSSDTQYF.

The CDR3 bases are TGTGCCAGCAGTGAAAGGGACGAAGCGGTGTACAATGAGCAGTTCTTC. Its translation is CASSERDEAVYNEQFF. This chain links TRBV2 with TRBJ2-1; D is possibly TRBD1 or TRBD2 (5 bases each). Between the trimmed V and J ends, which lost 2 bases and 4 bases, there was a span of 15 bases. This CDR3 has 16 residues. Germline V gene lookup returns CDR1 SNHLY and CDR2 FYNNEI.

As for this clonotype: Just one base apart from a much larger clone, this may be a read error. The chain uses TRBV20-1 and TRBJ2-1; no clear D. The germline V gene encodes CDR1 DFQATT and CDR2 SNEGSKA (reference sequence). V shed 3 bases and J shed 10 bases, with 19 bases lying between them. The CDR3 is made up of 14 amino acids. The CDR3 sequence is CSASFVRSSYEQFF. The CDR3 coding sequence is TGCAGTGCTAGTTTTGTGCGGAGTTCGTACGAGCAGTTCTTC.

This clonotype has at least ten counts. The gene calls are TRBV7-9 and TRBJ2-1; the D is unclear. In germline, CDR1 is SEHNR, CDR2 FQNEAQ (reference sequence). V lost 7 bases to trimming and J lost 0 bases, with 10 bases between them. The CDR3 has 14 amino acids. CDR3 protein: CASKLDFSYNEQFF. The DNA of the CDR3 is TGTGCCAGCAAATTGGATTTCTCCTACAATGAGCAGTTCTTC. Using reference TRBV7-9 and TRBJ2-1 for the parts outside the CDR3, the full variable domain is DTGVSQNPRHKITKRGQNVTFRCDPISEHNRLYWYRQTLGQGPEFLTYFQNEAQLEKSRLLSDRFSAERPKGSFSTLEIQRTEQGDSAMYLCASKLDFSYNEQFFGPGTRLTVL.